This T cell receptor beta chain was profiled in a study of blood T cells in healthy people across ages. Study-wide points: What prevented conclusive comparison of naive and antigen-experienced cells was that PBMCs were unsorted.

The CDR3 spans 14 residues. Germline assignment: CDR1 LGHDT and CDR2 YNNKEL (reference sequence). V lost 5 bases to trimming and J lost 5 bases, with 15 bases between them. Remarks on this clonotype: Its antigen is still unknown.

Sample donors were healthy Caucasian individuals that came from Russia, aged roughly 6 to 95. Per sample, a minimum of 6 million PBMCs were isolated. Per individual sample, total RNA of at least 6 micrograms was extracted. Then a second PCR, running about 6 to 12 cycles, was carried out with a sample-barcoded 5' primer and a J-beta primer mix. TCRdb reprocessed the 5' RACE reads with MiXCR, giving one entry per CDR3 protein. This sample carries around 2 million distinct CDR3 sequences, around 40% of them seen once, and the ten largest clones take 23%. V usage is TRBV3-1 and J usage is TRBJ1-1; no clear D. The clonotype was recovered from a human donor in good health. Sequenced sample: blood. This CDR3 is CASSWASRYTEAFF. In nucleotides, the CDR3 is TGTGCCAGCAGCTGGGCAAGCAGGTATACTGAAGCTTTCTTT.